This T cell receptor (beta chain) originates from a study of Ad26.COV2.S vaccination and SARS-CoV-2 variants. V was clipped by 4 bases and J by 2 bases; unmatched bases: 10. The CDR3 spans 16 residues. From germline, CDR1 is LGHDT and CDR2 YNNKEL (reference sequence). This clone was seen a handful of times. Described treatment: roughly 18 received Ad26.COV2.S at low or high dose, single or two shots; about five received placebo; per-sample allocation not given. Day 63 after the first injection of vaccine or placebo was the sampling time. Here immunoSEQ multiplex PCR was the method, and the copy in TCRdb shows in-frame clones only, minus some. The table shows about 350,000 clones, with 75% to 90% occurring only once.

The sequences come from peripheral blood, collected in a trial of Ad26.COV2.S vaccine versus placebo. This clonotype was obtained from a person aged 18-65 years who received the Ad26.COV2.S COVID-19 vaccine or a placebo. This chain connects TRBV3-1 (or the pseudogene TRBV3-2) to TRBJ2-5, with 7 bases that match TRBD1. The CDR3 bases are TGTGCCAGCAGCCCCCCTCGGACAGGCTTTCAAGAGACCCAGTACTTC. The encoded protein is CASSPPRTGFQETQYF.